One sample yielded the 31 T cell receptor beta chains listed below, sequenced in a study of blood T cell repertoires in COVID-19. Profiled with immunoSEQ multiplex PCR; TCRdb holds only in-frame clones, not every one. The sample records fewer than 65,000 clones, around 80% being singletons. The specimen was peripheral blood. These receptor sequences come from a human donor in a cohort sampled during active COVID-19.

CDR3 nucleotide sequence: TGTGCCAGCAGCTTAGCGAAGTTTCAGAATTCACCCCTCCACTTT. Protein product: CASSLAKFQNSPLHF. The chain links TRBV7-8 to TRBJ1-6; D gene unclear. CDR3 size: 15 residues. Germline V gene sequence: CDR1 SGHVS, CDR2 FQNEAQ. V lost 0 bases and J lost 7, with 10 bases in between.

This rearrangement joins TRBV19 to TRBJ1-5; D gene ambiguous. This CDR3 contains 15 residues. Per the germline V gene, CDR1 is LNHDA and CDR2 is SQIVND (reference sequence). Trimming stripped 3 bases from V and 0 bases from J, with 9 bases between. The CDR3 DNA sequence: TGTGCCAGTAGTATGAGGGCTGCTAGCAATCAGCCCCAGCATTTT. As protein: CASSMRAASNQPQHF.

In its sample, this clone was seen a few times. This sequence joins TRBV21-1 and TRBJ2-7; the D call in the table, TRBD2, was not verified against the DNA. TRBV21-1 is reported as a pseudogene. The CDR3 covers 14 residues. Here the CDR3 reads CASSKSSGRAAQYF. Here the CDR3 DNA reads TGTGCCAGCAGCAAGTCTAGCGGGAGGGCAGCGCAGTACTTC.

V gene TRBV6-2 or TRBV6-3 combines with J gene TRBJ1-5, with D maybe TRBD1 (5 bases). V gave up 5 bases and J gave up 4 bases, with 18 bases separating them. Germline V gives CDR1 MNHEY, CDR2 SVGEGT. The CDR3 is made up of 16 amino acids. CDR3 nucleotides: TGTGCCAGCAGTACCCGACAGATTACTGATAATCAGCCCCAGCATTTT. It translates to CASSTRQITDNQPQHF.

The DNA of the CDR3 is TGCGCCAGCAGTAACGGCCTAGCGGGGGTCATCACAGATACGCAGTATTTT. Translated: CASSNGLAGVITDTQYF. This chain uses TRBV5-1 with TRBJ2-3; 10 positions agree with TRBD2. Germline V gives CDR1 SGHRS, CDR2 YFSETQ. The CDR3 runs 17 residues. Trimming took 5 bases from V and 2 from J; bases not matched to a gene: 11.

This chain uses TRBV7-2 with TRBJ2-1; tentatively, D is TRBD1 (6 bases). Germline loops: CDR1 SGHTA, CDR2 FQGNSA. V lost 4 bases and J lost 5, with 9 bases in between. This CDR3 contains 13 residues. The CDR3 protein is CASSSDRDNEQFF. CDR3 nucleotides: TGTGCCAGCAGCTCGGACAGAGACAATGAGCAGTTCTTC.

The chain links TRBV7-2 to TRBJ1-6; the match to TRBD1 covers 7 bases. Unmatched junction bases numbered 4, after V lost 2 bases and J lost 0 bases. CDR1 and CDR2 (germline): SGHTA, FQGNSA. The CDR3 loop spans 17 amino acids. For the CDR3, the DNA is TGTGCCAGCAGCTTAAGGGGGCTGAGCTCCTATAATTCACCCCTCCACTTT. Its translation: CASSLRGLSSYNSPLHF.

This clone was found once. V and J are TRBV5-4 and TRBJ2-7, with 8 bases lining up with TRBD2. Losses at the gene ends were 0 bases for V and 5 bases for J; bases not matched to a gene: 4. The germline V gene encodes CDR1 SGHNT and CDR2 YYREEE (reference sequence). This CDR3 has 14 amino acids. The CDR3 protein is CASSLGLAGDEQYF. CDR3 sequence (DNA): TGTGCCAGCAGCTTGGGGCTAGCGGGTGACGAGCAGTACTTC. The whole variable domain, filled in from reference TRBV5-4 and TRBJ2-7, reads ETGVTQSPTHLIKTRGQQVTLRCSSQSGHNTVSWYQQALGQGPQFIFQYYREEENGRGNFPPRFSGLQFPNYSSELNVNALELDDSALYLCASSLGLAGDEQYFGPGTRLTVT.

This clone was observed a single time. This sequence joins TRBV6-5 and TRBJ1-1, with a weak D call TRBD1 (5 bases). Germline-derived CDR1 and CDR2 are MNHEY and SVGAGI. V lost 4 bases to trimming and J lost 5 bases, with 14 bases between them. CDR3 length: 14 residues. The CDR3 sequence is CASSLVGRGTEAFF. Here the CDR3 DNA reads TGTGCCAGCAGTTTGGTGGGGAGGGGAACTGAAGCTTTCTTT.

V usage is TRBV21-1 and J usage is TRBJ1-4; the table's D gene call, TRBD1, was not cross checked with the DNA. TRBV21-1 is described as a pseudogene. The CDR3 runs to 19 residues. CDR3 loop: CASSNPTGWTFYTNEKLFF. CDR3 coding DNA: TGTGCCAGCAGCAACCCTACAGGGTGGACGTTTTATACTAATGAAAAACTGTTTTTT.

The chain carries TRBV5-1 and TRBJ2-5; D is unclear. Germline CDR1 SGHRS, CDR2 YFSETQ. The length of the CDR3 is 13 residues. V was shortened by 0 bases and J by 3 bases, with 6 bases between the two germline ends. The CDR3 sequence is CASSLVPEETQYF. The CDR3 DNA is TGCGCCAGCAGCTTGGTTCCGGAAGAGACCCAGTACTTC.

This sequence joins TRBV3-1 (or the pseudogene TRBV3-2) and TRBJ2-1; 8 bases match TRBD2. This CDR3 has 16 amino acids. Germline values: CDR1 LGHDT, CDR2 YNNKEL (reference sequence). After removal of 4 bases from V and 3 bases from J, the junction contained 8 bases not matched to a gene. The CDR3 nucleotides are TGTGCCAGCAGCCGCCATGAGCGGGAGAACTACAATGAGCAGTTCTTC. Amino acid sequence: CASSRHERENYNEQFF.

The J gene is TRBJ1-2, the V gene TRBV19, with a possible D match to TRBD1 (5 bases). Germline-derived CDR1 and CDR2 are LNHDA and SQIVND (reference sequence). The CDR3 has 13 residues. The V and J ends lost 7 bases and 3 bases respectively, with 12 bases between them. Here the CDR3 reads CASTKDSYYGYTF. For the CDR3, the DNA is TGTGCCAGTACCAAAGACAGCTACTATGGCTACACCTTC. The full variable domain, in which reference TRBV19 and TRBJ1-2 provide the parts outside the CDR3, is DGGITQSPKYLFRKEGQNVTLSCEQNLNHDAMYWYRQDPGQGLRLIYYSQIVNDFQKGDIAEGYSVSREKKESFPLTVTSAQKNPTAFYLCASTKDSYYGYTFGSGTRLTVV.

In its sample, this clone was seen once. The rearrangement links TRBV6-9 to TRBJ2-7, with 7 nucleotides matching TRBD1. Germline-derived CDR1 and CDR2 are MNHGY and SVAAGI. V was clipped by 7 bases and J by 4 bases; unmatched bases: 10. This CDR3 comprises 14 residues. The CDR3 bases are TGTGCCAGCACCACCGACAGGGTCTCGTACGAGCAGTACTTC. Amino acids: CASTTDRVSYEQYF.

The J gene is TRBJ2-7, the V gene TRBV29-1, with no clear D. Germline V gives CDR1 SQVTM, CDR2 ANQGSEA. This CDR3 comprises 13 residues. Trimming took off 6 bases at V and 2 bases at J, with 14 bases between the two ends. The CDR3, as DNA: TGCAGCGTGGGTTGGGTGGGCGCCTACGAGCAGTACTTC. Translated: CSVGWVGAYEQYF.

The rearrangement joins TRBV7-6 to TRBJ2-7; TRBD1 is a possible D gene (5 bases). In germline, CDR1 is SGHVS, CDR2 FNYEAQ. This CDR3 comprises 13 residues. The V gene lost 4 bases and the J gene lost 5 bases, with 12 bases spanning the gap. The CDR3 DNA is TGTGCCAGCAGCTCCAGGGTGTCCAACGAGCAGTACTTC. It translates to CASSSRVSNEQYF.

This clone counts as medium-sized. V and J are TRBV21-1 and TRBJ1-6. TRBV21-1 is a recognized pseudogene. The CDR3 runs 15 residues. CDR3 loop: CASSKLSIHNSPLHF. Written as DNA, the CDR3 is TGTGCCAGCAGCAAGTTGAGTATCCATAATTCACCCCTCCACTTT.

This chain joins TRBV7-2 and TRBJ2-1; 7 nucleotides agree with TRBD2. Germline V CDR1 and CDR2: SGHTA, FQGNSA. V was clipped by 1 base and J by 0 bases; unmatched bases: 12. The CDR3 length is 19 residues. CDR3 protein: CASSLVSGRAWDSYNEQFF. CDR3 nucleotides: TGTGCCAGCAGCTTAGTGTCTGGGAGGGCCTGGGACTCCTACAATGAGCAGTTCTTC.

The gene calls are TRBV5-1 and TRBJ2-7; weak D call: TRBD1 (6 bases). CDR1 SGHRS and CDR2 YFSETQ come from the germline V gene. The CDR3 extends over 15 amino acids. Trimming took 0 bases from V and 4 from J, leaving 14 bases between them. CDR3: CASSLGPGARYEQYF. The CDR3 DNA follows: TGCGCCAGCAGCTTGGGGCCAGGGGCTCGGTACGAGCAGTACTTC. The variable domain in full, completed from reference TRBV5-1 and TRBJ2-7, reads KAGVTQTPRYLIKTRGQQVTLSCSPISGHRSVSWYQQTPGQGLQFLFEYFSETQRNKGNFPGRFSGRQFSNSRSEMNVSTLELGDSALYLCASSLGPGARYEQYFGPGTRLTVT.

The CDR3 sequence is CASSQEGEGAPHNEQFF. The CDR3 DNA is TGTGCCAGCAGCCAAGAAGGCGAGGGGGCGCCCCACAATGAGCAGTTCTTC. The chain employs TRBV4-2 and TRBJ2-1; the match to TRBD1 covers 7 bases. Germline V gene sequence: CDR1 LGHNA, CDR2 YNFKEQ. The trim removed 0 bases at V and 5 bases at J, leaving 10 bases unmatched. The CDR3 runs 17 residues.

The V call is TRBV6-5, the J call TRBJ2-3; 9 nucleotides line up with TRBD2. Trimming took 4 bases from V and 5 from J; bases not matched to a gene: 4. Germline loops: CDR1 MNHEY, CDR2 SVGAGI. This CDR3 has 14 amino acids. CDR3 bases: TGTGCCAGCAGTTCGGGACTAGCACAAGATACGCAGTATTTT. It yields the protein CASSSGLAQDTQYF.

This clone was detected once. V usage is TRBV6-5 and J usage is TRBJ1-2; D might be TRBD1 (5 bases). The CDR3 is 15 amino acids. V was cut by 2 bases and J by 0 bases, with 10 bases left in between. Germline values: CDR1 MNHEY, CDR2 SVGAGI. DNA for the CDR3: TGTGCCAGCAGTTACGGGGCAGGCGCTAACTATGGCTACACCTTC. It is translated as CASSYGAGANYGYTF.

The CDR3 region has the DNA TGTGCCAGCAGCCAAGCGGGGAACAACTACAATGAGCAGTTCTTC. Residues: CASSQAGNNYNEQFF. The chain joins TRBV4-2 to TRBJ2-1, with D perhaps TRBD2 (5 bases). Germline V gives CDR1 LGHNA, CDR2 YNFKEQ. The CDR3 spans 15 residues. Trimming removed 1 base at V and 3 bases at J, with 10 bases between.

CDR3: CASSYRGYEQYF. Here the CDR3 DNA reads TGTGCCAGCAGTTACAGGGGTTACGAGCAGTACTTC. The V and J genes are TRBV6-5 and TRBJ2-7; a weak D match, TRBD1 (5 bases). Germline V gene data show CDR1 as MNHEY and CDR2 as SVGAGI. The CDR3 totals 12 residues. V gave up 2 bases and J gave up 4 bases, with 6 bases separating them.

This clone has more than one count but fewer than ten. This chain uses TRBV5-4 with TRBJ1-2, with D hard to call. Trimming removed 1 base from V and 8 bases from J, with 12 bases in between. The CDR3 is 13 amino acids. CDR1 and CDR2 from the germline V gene are SGHNT and YYREEE (reference sequence). This CDR3 reads CASSLYRSHGYTF. CDR3 nucleotide sequence: TGTGCCAGCAGCTTGTATAGGAGCCACGGCTACACCTTC.

The gene calls are TRBV18 and TRBJ2-5; 7 bases agree with TRBD2. This CDR3 is 14 amino acids long. Losses at the gene ends were 4 bases for V and 2 bases for J; bases not matched to a gene: 4. Germline assignment: CDR1 KGHSH and CDR2 LQKENI. The CDR3 DNA sequence: TGTGCCAGCTCACGGGGAGCGGGACAAGAGACCCAGTACTTC. It yields the protein CASSRGAGQETQYF.

The chain has TRBV12-3 or TRBV12-4 and TRBJ1-3; D might be TRBD1 (6 bases). V shed 5 bases and J shed 8 bases, with 10 bases lying between them. CDR3 size: 12 residues. The CDR3 DNA follows: TGTGCCAGCAGTACCAGGGGATACACCATATATTTT. It codes for CASSTRGYTIYF.

The V gene is TRBV6-6, the J gene TRBJ2-1, with a possible D match to TRBD1 (5 bases). CDR1 and CDR2 (germline): MNHNY, SVGAGI (reference sequence). Trimming cost V 2 bases and J 14 bases, with 13 bases left between them. This CDR3 is 12 amino acids long. The CDR3 spells CASSYSRELKFF. As DNA, the CDR3 is TGTGCCAGCAGTTACAGCAGGGAACTTAAGTTCTTC.

The gene calls are TRBV5-1 and TRBJ1-1, with 9 nucleotides matching TRBD1. The CDR3 is 16 amino acids. Trimming cost V 4 bases and J 3 bases; bases outside gene matches: 10. Germline lookup yields CDR1 SGHRS and CDR2 YFSETQ. CDR3 in DNA: TGCGCCAGCAGCCGGGGACAGGGCAGAGGGTACACTGAAGCTTTCTTT. Translation: CASSRGQGRGYTEAFF.

This rearrangement joins TRBV21-1 to TRBJ2-1; TRBD2 was called by the table and not checked on the DNA. TRBV21-1 is a known pseudogene. The CDR3 consists of 17 residues. CDR3 nucleotide sequence: TGTGCCAGCAGCAAAGGGACTAGCGGGGAATCCGACAATGAGCAGTTCTTC. This codes for CASSKGTSGESDNEQFF.

The rearrangement uses TRBV7-9 and TRBJ1-2; tentative D call: TRBD1 (5 bases). This CDR3 comprises 15 residues. Germline assignment: CDR1 SEHNR and CDR2 FQNEAQ (reference sequence). The V gene lost 5 bases and the J gene lost 3 bases, with 16 bases spanning the gap. The CDR3 here is CASSGRAGRDYGYTF. CDR3 bases: TGTGCCAGCAGCGGAAGGGCAGGGAGGGACTATGGCTACACCTTC.